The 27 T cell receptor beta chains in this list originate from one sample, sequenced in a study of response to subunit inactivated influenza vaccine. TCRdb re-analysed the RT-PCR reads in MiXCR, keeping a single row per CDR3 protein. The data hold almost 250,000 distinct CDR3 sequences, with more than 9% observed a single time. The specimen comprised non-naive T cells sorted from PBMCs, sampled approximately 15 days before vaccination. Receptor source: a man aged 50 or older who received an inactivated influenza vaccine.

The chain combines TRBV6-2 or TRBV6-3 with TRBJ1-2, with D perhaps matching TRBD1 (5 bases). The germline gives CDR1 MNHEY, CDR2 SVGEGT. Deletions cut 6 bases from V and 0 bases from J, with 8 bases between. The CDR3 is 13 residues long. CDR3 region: CASRDKANYGYTF. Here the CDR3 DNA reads TGTGCCAGCAGGGACAAAGCTAACTATGGCTACACCTTC.

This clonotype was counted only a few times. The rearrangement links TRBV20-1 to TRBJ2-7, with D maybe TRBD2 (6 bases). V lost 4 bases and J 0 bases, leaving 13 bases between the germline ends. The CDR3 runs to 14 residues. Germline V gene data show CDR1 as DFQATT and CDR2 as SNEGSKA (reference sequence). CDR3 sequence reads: CSAIQPGLSYEQYF. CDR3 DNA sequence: TGCAGTGCTATTCAACCGGGACTCTCCTACGAGCAGTACTTC.

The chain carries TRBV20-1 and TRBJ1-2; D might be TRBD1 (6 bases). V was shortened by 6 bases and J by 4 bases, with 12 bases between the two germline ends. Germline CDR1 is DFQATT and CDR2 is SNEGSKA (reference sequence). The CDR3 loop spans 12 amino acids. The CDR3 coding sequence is TGCAGTGCCACGGGACACAGCTATGGCTACACCTTC. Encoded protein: CSATGHSYGYTF.

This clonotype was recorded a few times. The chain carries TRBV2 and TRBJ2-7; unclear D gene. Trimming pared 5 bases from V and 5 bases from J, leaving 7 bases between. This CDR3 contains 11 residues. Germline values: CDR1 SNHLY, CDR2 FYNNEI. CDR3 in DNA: TGTGCCAGCAGTTTAGATAACGAGCAGTACTTC. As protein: CASSLDNEQYF.

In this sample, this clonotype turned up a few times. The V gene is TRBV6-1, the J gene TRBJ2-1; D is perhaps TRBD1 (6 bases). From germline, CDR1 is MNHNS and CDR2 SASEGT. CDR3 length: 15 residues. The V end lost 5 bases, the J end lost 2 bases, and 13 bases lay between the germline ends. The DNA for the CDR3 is TGTGCCAGCAGTCCCCCCGGGACACCCTACAATGAGCAGTTCTTC. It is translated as CASSPPGTPYNEQFF.

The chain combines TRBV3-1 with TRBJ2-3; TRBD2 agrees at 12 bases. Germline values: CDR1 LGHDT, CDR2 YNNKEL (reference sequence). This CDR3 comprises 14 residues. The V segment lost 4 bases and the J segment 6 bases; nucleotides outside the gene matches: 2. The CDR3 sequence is CASSRGLAGDTQYF. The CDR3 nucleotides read TGTGCCAGCAGCCGGGGACTAGCGGGTGATACGCAGTATTTT.

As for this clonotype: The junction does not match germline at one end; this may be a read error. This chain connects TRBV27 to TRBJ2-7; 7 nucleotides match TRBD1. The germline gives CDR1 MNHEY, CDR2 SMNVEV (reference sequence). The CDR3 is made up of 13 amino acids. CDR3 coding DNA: TGTGCCAGCAGTTCCTCGACAGGGAGTTACACTAGCTTC. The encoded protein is CASSSSTGSYTSF.

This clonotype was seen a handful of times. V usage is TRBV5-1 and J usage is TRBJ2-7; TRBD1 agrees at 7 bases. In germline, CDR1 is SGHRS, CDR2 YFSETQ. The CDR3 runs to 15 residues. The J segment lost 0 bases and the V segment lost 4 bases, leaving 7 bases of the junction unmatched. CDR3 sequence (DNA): TGCGCCAGCAGCCGAGATGGGGACAGCTCCTACGAGCAGTACTTC. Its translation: CASSRDGDSSYEQYF.

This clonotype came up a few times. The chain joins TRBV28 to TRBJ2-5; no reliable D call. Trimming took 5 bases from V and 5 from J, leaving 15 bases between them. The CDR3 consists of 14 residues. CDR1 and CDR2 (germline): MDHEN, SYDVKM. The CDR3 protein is CASSIKRRVETQYF. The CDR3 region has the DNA TGTGCCAGCAGTATTAAGCGCCGAGTGGAGACCCAGTACTTC.

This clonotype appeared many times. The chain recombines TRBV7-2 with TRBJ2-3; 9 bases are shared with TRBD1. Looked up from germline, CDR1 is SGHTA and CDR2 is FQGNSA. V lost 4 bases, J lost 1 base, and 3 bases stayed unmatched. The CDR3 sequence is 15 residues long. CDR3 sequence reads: CASSSQGAGTDTQYF. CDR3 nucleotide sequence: TGTGCCAGCAGCTCACAGGGGGCGGGCACAGATACGCAGTATTTT.

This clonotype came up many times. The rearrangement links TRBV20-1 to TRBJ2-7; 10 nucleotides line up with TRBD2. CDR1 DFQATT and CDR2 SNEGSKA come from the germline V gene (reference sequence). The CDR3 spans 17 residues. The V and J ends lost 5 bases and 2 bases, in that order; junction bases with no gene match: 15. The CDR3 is CSASLAGLGQGPYEQYF. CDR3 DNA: TGCAGTGCTTCACTAGCGGGATTGGGTCAAGGCCCCTACGAGCAGTACTTC.

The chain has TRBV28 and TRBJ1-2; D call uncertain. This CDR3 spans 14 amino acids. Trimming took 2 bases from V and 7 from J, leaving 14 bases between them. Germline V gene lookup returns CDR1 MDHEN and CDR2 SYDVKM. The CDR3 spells CASSLGSASSGYTF. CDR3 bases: TGTGCCAGCAGTTTAGGGTCGGCATCTTCTGGCTACACCTTC.

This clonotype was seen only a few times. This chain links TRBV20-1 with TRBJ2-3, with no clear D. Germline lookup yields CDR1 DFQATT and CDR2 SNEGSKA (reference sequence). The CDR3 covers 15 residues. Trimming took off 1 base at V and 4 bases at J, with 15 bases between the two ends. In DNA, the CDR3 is TGCAGTGCTAGAGCCCCCCGGTGGGTAGCAGATACGCAGTATTTT. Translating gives CSARAPRWVADTQYF.

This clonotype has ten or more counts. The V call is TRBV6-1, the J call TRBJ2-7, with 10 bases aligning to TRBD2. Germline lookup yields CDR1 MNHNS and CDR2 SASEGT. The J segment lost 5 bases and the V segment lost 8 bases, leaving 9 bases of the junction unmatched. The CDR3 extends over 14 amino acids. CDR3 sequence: CASLFTSGIHEQYF. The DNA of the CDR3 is TGTGCCAGCTTATTCACTAGCGGGATCCACGAGCAGTACTTC.

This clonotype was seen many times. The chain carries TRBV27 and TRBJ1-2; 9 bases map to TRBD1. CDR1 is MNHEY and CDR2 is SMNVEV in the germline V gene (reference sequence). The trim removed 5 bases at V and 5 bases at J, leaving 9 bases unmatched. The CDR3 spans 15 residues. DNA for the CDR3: TGTGCCAGCAGTCCTGCGACAGGGGGATCGTATGGCTACACCTTC. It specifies CASSPATGGSYGYTF.

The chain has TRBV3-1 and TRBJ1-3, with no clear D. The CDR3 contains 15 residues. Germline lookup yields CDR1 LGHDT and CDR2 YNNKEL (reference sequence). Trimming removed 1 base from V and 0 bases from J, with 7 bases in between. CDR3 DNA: TGTGCCAGCAGCCAAGCGCGGCTCTCTGGAAACACCATATATTTT. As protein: CASSQARLSGNTIYF.

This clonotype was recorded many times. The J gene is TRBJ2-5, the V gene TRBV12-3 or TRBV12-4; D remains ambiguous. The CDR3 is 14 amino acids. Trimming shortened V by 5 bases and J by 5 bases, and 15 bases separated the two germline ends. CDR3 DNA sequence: TGTGCCAGCAGTCTCGGACCGGCCGGGGAGACCCAGTACTTC. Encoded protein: CASSLGPAGETQYF.

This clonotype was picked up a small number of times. The CDR3 bases are TGTGCCAGCAGTTACTCATCGCCCCTGACCGGAGAGACCCAGTACTTC. Translating gives CASSYSSPLTGETQYF. The chain combines TRBV6-2 or TRBV6-3 with TRBJ2-5; D is uncertain. V gave up 0 bases and J gave up 4 bases, with 15 bases separating them. The CDR3 is made up of 16 amino acids. CDR1 and CDR2 from the germline V gene are MNHEY and SVGEGT.

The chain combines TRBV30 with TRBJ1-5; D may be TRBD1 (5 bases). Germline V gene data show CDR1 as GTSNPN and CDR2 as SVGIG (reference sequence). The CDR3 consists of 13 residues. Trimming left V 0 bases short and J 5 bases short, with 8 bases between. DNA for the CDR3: TGTGCCTGGAGTGTTGCCAGGGATCAGCCCCAGCATTTT. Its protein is CAWSVARDQPQHF.

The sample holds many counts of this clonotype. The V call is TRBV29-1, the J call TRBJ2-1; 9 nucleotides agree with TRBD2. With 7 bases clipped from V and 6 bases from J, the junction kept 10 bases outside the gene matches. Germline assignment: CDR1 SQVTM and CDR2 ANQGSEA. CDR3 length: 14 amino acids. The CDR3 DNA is TGCAGCGCCCTACTGCTAGCGGGATTCAATGAGCAGTTCTTC. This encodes CSALLLAGFNEQFF.

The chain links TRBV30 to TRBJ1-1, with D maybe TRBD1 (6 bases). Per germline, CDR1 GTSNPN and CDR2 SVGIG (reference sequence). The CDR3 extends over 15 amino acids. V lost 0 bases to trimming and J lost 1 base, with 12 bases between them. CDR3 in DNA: TGTGCCTGGAGTGTAAGGGGACACAAGAACACTGAAGCTTTCTTT. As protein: CAWSVRGHKNTEAFF. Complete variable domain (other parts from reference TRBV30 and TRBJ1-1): SQTIHQWPATLVQPVGSPLSLECTVEGTSNPNLYWYRQAAGRGLQLLFYSVGIGQISSEVPQNLSASRPQDRQFILSSKKLLLSDSGFYLCAWSVRGHKNTEAFFGQGTRLTVV.

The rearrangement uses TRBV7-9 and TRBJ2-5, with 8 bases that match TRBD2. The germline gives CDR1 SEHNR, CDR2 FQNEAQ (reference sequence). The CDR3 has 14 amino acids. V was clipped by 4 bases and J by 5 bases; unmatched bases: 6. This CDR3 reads CASSSRSGGETQYF. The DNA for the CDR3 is TGTGCCAGCAGCTCCCGGAGCGGGGGCGAGACCCAGTACTTC.

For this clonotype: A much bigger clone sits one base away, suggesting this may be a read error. The DNA of the CDR3 is TGTGCCAGCAGAACCCCGGGACGGGGGCGAGGTGAGCAGTTCTTC. Translation: CASRTPGRGRGEQFF. The chain joins TRBV12-3 or TRBV12-4 to TRBJ2-1; the D call may be TRBD1 or TRBD2 (6 bases each). This CDR3 has 15 residues. Deletions cut 6 bases from V and 9 bases from J, with 21 bases between.

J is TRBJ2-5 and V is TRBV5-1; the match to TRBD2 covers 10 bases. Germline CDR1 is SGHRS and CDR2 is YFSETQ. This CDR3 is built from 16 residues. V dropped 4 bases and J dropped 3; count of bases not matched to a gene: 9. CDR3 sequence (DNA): TGCGCCAGCAGCACCTTAGCGGGGGGCGGAAAAGAGACCCAGTACTTC. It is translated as CASSTLAGGGKETQYF.

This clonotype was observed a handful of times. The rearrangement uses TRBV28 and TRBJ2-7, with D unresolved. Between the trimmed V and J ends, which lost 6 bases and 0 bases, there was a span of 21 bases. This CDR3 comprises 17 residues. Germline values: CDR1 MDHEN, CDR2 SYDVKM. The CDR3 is CASRPALLFDNSYEQYF. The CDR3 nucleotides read TGTGCCAGCAGGCCCGCCTTGCTCTTCGACAACTCCTACGAGCAGTACTTC.

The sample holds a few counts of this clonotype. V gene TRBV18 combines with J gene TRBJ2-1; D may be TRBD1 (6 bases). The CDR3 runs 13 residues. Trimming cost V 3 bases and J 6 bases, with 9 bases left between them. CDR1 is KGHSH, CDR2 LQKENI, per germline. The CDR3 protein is CASSPGGANEQFF. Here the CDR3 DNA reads TGTGCCAGCTCACCTGGGGGCGCCAATGAGCAGTTCTTC.

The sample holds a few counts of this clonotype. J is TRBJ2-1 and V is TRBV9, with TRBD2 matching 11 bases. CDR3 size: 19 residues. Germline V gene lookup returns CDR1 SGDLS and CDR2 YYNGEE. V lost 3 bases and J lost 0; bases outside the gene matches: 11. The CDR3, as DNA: TGTGCCAGCAGCGGTAGGGCTAGCGGGGGGCCAAGCTCCTACAATGAGCAGTTCTTC. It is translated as CASSGRASGGPSSYNEQFF.